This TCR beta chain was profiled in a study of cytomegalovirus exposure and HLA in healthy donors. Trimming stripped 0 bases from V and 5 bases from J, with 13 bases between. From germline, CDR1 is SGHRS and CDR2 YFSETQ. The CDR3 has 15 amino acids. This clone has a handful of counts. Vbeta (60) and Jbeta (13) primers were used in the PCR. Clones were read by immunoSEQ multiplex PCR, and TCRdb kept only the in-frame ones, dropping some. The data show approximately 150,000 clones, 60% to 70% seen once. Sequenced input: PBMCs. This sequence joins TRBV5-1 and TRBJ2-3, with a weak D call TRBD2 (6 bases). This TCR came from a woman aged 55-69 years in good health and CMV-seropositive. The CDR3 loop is CASSLEQLGGDTQYF. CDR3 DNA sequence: TGCGCCAGCAGCTTGGAGCAGCTGGGAGGAGATACGCAGTATTTT.